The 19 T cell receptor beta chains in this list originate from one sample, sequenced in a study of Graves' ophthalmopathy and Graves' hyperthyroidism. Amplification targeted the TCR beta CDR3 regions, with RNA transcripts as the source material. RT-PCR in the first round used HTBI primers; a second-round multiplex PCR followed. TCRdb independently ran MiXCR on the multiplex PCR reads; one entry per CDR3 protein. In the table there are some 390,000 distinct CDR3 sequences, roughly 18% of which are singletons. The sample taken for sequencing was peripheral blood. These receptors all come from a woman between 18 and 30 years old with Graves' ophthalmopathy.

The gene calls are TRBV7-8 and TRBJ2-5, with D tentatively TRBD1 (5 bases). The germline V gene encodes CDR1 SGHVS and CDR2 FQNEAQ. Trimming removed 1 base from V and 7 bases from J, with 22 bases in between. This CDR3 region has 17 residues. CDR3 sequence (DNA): TGTGCCAGCAGCTTAGAAAGCAGGGAAATGAGCTGGGGGACCCAGTACTTC. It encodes CASSLESREMSWGTQYF. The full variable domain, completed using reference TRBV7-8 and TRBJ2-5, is GAGVSQSPRYKVAKRGQDVALRCDPISGHVSLFWYQQALGQGPEFLTYFQNEAQLDKSGLPSDRFFAERPEGSVSTLKIQRTQQEDSAVYLCASSLESREMSWGTQYFGPGTRLLVL.

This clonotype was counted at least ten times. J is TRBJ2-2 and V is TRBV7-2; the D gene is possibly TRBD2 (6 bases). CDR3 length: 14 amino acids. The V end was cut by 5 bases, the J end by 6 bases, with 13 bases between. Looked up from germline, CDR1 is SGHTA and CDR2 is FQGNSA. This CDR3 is CASSTRRAPGELFF. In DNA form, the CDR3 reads TGTGCCAGCAGCACTAGGAGGGCCCCCGGGGAGCTGTTTTTT.

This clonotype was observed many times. CDR3 protein: CASSPRPGGRDQPQHF. The CDR3 region has the DNA TGTGCCAGCAGCCCCCGGCCGGGGGGTCGTGATCAGCCCCAGCATTTT. This rearrangement joins TRBV7-6 to TRBJ1-5; TRBD1 might be the D (5 bases). The V end was cut by 5 bases, the J end by 5 bases, with 19 bases between. In germline, CDR1 is SGHVS, CDR2 FNYEAQ. The CDR3 has 16 residues. Based on the CDR3 plus reference TRBV7-6 and TRBJ1-5, the full variable domain is GAGVSQSPRYKVTKRGQDVALRCDPISGHVSLYWYRQALGQGPEFLTYFNYEAQQDKSGLPNDRFSAERPEGSISTLTIQRTEQRDSAMYRCASSPRPGGRDQPQHFGDGTRLSIL.

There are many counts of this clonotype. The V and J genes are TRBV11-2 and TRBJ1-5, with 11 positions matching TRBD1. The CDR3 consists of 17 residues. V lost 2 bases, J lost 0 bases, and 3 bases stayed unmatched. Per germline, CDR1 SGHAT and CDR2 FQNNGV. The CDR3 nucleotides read TGTGCCAGCAGCTTATACGGGACAGGGGGTAGCAATCAGCCCCAGCATTTT. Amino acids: CASSLYGTGGSNQPQHF.

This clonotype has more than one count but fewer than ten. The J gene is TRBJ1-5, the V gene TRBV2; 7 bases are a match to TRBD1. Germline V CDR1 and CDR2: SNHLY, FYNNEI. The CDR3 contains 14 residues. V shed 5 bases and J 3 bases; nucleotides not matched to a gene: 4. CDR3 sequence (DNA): TGTGCCAGCAGTAGACAGGGTGCCAATCAGCCCCAGCATTTT. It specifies CASSRQGANQPQHF.

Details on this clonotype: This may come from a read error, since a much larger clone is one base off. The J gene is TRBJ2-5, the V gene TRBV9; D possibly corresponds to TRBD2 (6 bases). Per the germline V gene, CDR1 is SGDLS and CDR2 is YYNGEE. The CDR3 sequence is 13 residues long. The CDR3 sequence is CASSVEARETRYF. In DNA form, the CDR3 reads TGTGCCAGCAGCGTAGAGGCTCGGGAGACCCGGTACTTC.

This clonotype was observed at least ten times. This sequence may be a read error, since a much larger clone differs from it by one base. CDR3 amino acids: CASSETPWPNTEAFF. CDR3 coding DNA: TGTGCCAGCAGTGAGACTCCCTGGCCGAACACTGAAGCTTTCTTT. This rearrangement joins TRBV6-1 to TRBJ1-1; D unresolved. The V and J ends lost 3 bases and 1 base respectively, with 12 bases between them. CDR1 and CDR2 (germline): MNHNS, SASEGT. The CDR3 is 15 amino acids.

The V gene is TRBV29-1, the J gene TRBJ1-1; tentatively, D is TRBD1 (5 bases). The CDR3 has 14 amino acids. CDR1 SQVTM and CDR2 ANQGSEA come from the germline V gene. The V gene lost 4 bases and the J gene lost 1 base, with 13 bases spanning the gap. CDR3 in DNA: TGCAGCGTTGCTCAGGGCACCAAGAACACTGAAGCTTTCTTT. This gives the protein CSVAQGTKNTEAFF. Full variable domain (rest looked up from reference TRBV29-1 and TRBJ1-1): SAVISQKPSRDICQRGTSLTIQCQVDSQVTMMFWYRQQPGQSLTLIATANQGSEATYESGFVIDKFPISRPNLTFSTLTVSNMSPEDSSIYLCSVAQGTKNTEAFFGQGTRLTVV.

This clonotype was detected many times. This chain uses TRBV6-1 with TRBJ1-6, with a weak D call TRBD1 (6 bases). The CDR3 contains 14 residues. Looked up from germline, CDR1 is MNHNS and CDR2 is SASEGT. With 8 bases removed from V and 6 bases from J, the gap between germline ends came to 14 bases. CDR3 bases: TGTGCCAGCCAACAGACAGGTTTTAATTCACCCCTCCACTTT. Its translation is CASQQTGFNSPLHF.

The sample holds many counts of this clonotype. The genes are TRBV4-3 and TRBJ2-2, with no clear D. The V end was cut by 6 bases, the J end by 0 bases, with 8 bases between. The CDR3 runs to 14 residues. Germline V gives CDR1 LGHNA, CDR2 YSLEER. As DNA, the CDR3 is TGCGCCAGCAGAGCTGACGCGAACACCGGGGAGCTGTTTTTT. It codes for CASRADANTGELFF.

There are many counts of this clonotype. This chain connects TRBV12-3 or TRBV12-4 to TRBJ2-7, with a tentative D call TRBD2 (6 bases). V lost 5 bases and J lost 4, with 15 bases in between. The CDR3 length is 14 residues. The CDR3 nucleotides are TGTGCCAGCAGTCGGGAACAGACTAGGTACGAGCAGTACTTC. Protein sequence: CASSREQTRYEQYF.

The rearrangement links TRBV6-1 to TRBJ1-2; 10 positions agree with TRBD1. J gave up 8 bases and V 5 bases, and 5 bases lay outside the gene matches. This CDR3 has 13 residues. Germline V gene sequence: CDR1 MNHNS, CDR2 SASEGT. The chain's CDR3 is CASSRQGASGYTF. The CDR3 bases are TGTGCCAGCAGTAGACAGGGGGCGAGCGGCTACACCTTC.

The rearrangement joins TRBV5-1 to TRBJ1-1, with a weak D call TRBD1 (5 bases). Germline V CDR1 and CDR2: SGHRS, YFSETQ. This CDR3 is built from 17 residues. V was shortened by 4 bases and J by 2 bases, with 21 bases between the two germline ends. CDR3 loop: CASSPGPTGPPNTEAFF. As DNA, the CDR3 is TGCGCCAGCAGCCCCGGACCCACAGGCCCCCCAAACACTGAAGCTTTCTTT.

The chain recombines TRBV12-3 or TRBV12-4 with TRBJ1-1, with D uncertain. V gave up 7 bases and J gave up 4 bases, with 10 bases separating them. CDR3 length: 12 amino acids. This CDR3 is CASIWGSTEAFF. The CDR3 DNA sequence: TGTGCCAGCATTTGGGGTAGCACTGAAGCTTTCTTT.

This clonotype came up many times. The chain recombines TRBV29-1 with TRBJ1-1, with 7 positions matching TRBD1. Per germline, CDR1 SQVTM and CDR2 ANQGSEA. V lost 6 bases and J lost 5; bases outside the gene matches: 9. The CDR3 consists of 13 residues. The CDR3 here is CSVPITGETEAFF. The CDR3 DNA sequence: TGCAGCGTGCCAATTACAGGGGAAACTGAAGCTTTCTTT.

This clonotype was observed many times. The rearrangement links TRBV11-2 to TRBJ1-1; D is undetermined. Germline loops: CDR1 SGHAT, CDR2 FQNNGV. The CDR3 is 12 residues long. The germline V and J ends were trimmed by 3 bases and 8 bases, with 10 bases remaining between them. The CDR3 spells CASSFSSGEAFF. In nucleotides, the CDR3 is TGTGCCAGCAGCTTTAGCTCTGGGGAAGCTTTCTTT. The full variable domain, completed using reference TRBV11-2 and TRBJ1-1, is EAGVAQSPRYKIIEKRQSVAFWCNPISGHATLYWYQQILGQGPKLLIQFQNNGVVDDSQLPKDRFSAERLKGVDSTLKIQPAKLEDSAVYLCASSFSSGEAFFGQGTRLTVV.

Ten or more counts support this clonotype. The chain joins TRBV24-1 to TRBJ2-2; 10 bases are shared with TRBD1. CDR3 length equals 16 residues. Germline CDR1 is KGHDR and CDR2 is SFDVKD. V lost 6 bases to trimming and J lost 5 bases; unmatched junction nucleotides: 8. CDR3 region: CATSSEDRGETGELFF. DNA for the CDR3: TGTGCCACCAGTTCTGAGGACAGGGGGGAAACCGGGGAGCTGTTTTTT.

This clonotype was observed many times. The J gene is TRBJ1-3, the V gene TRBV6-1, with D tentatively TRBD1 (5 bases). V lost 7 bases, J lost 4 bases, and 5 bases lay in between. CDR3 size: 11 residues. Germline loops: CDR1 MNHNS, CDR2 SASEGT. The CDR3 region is CASNRGNTIYF. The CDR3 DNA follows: TGTGCCAGCAACAGGGGAAACACCATATATTTT.

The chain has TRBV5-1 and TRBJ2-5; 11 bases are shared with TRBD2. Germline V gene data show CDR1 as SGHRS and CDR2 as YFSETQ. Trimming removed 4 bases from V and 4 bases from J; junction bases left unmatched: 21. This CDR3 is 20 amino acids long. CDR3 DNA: TGCGCCAGCAGCACAATAAGGACAGTACTTAGCGGGAGGGTCGGAGAGACCCAGTACTTC. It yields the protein CASSTIRTVLSGRVGETQYF.